This is a list of T cell receptor beta chains from one sample in a study of a mutant IDH1 vaccine in newly diagnosed glioma. These receptors have no known antigen. Repertoires were generated with immunoSEQ multiplex PCR, while TCRdb's copy carries only in-frame clones and drops some. The table records 82,000 or so clones, approximately 85% of them present only once. This material consisted of PBMCs, taken from a glioma patient whose treatment included an IDH1 peptide vaccine. The receptors here all came from a man aged 25 to 45 with glioma. Some clones in this sample may be carry-over from other donors' samples. The CDR3 runs from the conserved cysteine through the conserved F or W. The D gene is left open where the match is weak. Rows give clone size only sometimes, using once, few, many, or a class for an expanded clone.

j_call clone_size v_call d_call cdr3_aa cdr3_nt
TRBJ1-2 . TRBV4-1 . CASSQDTPGYYGYTF TGCGCCAGCAGCCAAGATACTCCAGGGTACTATGGCTACACCTTC
TRBJ1-3 . TRBV27 . CASSLKGTGNTIYF TGTGCCAGCAGTTTAAAGGGGACTGGAAACACCATATATTTT
TRBJ2-7 . TRBV6-6 TRBD2 CASCRASGNYEQYF TGTGCCAGCTGTAGGGCCAGCGGGAACTACGAGCAGTACTTC
TRBJ2-5 . TRBV2 . CATHFGTAETQYF TGTGCCACCCACTTCGGGACTGCGGAGACCCAGTACTTC
TRBJ2-7 . TRBV27 . CASTSIRSPREQYF TGTGCCAGCACCTCGATCAGGTCCCCCCGCGAGCAGTACTTC
TRBJ2-7 . TRBV29-1 . CSVQGQTSYEQYF TGCAGCGTCCAGGGCCAGACATCCTACGAGCAGTACTTC
TRBJ2-7 . TRBV27 . CASSLSRRSYEQYF TGTGCCAGCAGTTTATCCCGCAGATCCTACGAGCAGTACTTC
TRBJ2-1 . TRBV4-2 . CASSQGGLYNEQFF TGTGCCAGCAGCCAAGGAGGACTTTACAATGAGCAGTTCTTC
TRBJ1-1 . TRBV29-1 TRBD1 CSVGQGNTEAFF TGCAGCGTCGGACAGGGTAACACTGAAGCTTTCTTT
TRBJ1-1 . TRBV7-8 . CASSLVESGEAFF TGTGCCAGCAGCTTAGTCGAATCGGGTGAAGCTTTCTTT
TRBJ2-7 . TRBV30 . CAWSGSEQYF TGTGCCTGGAGTGGGTCCGAGCAGTACTTC
TRBJ2-1 . TRBV13 . CASSLLSSYNEQFF TGTGCCAGCAGCTTACTGAGCTCCTACAATGAGCAGTTCTTC
TRBJ1-5 . TRBV27 . CASSSTGQPQHF TGTGCCAGCAGTTCCACGGGTCAGCCCCAGCATTTT
TRBJ1-3 once TRBV4-3 . CASSQEASRGSGNTIYF TGCGCCAGCAGCCAAGAGGCTTCCAGGGGATCGGGAAACACCATATATTTT
TRBJ2-7 few TRBV6-5 TRBD2 CASSYSGLPYEQYF TGTGCCAGCAGTTACTCGGGACTACCCTACGAGCAGTACTTC
TRBJ1-2 . TRBV27 TRBD1 CASSTGGYGYTF TGTGCCAGCAGCACAGGGGGCTATGGCTACACCTTC
TRBJ2-7 . TRBV5-5 . CASSLVAGTSSYEQYF TGTGCCAGCAGCTTGGTCGCAGGGACGAGCTCCTACGAGCAGTACTTC
TRBJ1-2 . TRBV7-2 . CASSPRSTGLNYGYTF TGTGCCAGCAGCCCCCGATCGACAGGACTAAACTATGGCTACACCTTC